Detailed here is one TCR beta chain. Its matching antigen is unknown. This record comes from a study of cytomegalovirus exposure and HLA in healthy donors. Study findings and constraints: Immune exposure data for these donors was limited to CMV serostatus.

V gave up 0 bases and J gave up 5 bases; unmatched junction bases: 8. Germline V CDR1 and CDR2: MGHRA, YSYEKL. This CDR3 spans 16 amino acids. In the PCR, 60 Vbeta and 13 Jbeta primers were used. Some clones are missing from TCRdb's copy, which holds only in-frame ones; the method was immunoSEQ multiplex PCR. The sample holds more than 85,000 clones, approximately 82% seen once. The sequencing sample was made of PBMCs. This receptor was identified in a man aged 35-49 years in good health and CMV-seronegative. V usage is TRBV4-1 and J usage is TRBJ1-1, with TRBD1 matching over 8 bases. The CDR3 region is CASSQDRQGIGTEAFF. The CDR3 nucleotides read TGCGCCAGCAGCCAAGATAGACAGGGGATAGGGACTGAAGCTTTCTTT.